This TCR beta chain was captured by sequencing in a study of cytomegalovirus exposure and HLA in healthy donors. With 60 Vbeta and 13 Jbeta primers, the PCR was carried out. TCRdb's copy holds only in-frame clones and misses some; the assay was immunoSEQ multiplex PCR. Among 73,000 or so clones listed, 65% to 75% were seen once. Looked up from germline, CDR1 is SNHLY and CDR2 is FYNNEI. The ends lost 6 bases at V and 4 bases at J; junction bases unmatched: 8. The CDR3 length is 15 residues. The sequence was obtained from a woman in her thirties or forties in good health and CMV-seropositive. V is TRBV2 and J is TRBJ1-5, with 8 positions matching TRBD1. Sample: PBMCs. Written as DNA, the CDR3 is TGTGCCAGCAGCAACGACAGGGGAGCTAATCAGCCCCAGCATTTT. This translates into CASSNDRGANQPQHF.